This passage covers 4 T cell receptor beta chains from one sample sequenced in a study of blood T cell repertoires in COVID-19 (dated by TCRdb to 2018 to 2021). Receptors were amplified or captured by the immunoSEQ multiplex PCR assay. TCRdb mirrors the immuneACCESS table, restricted to in-frame sequences. Some clones are absent from its copies; in checked studies, under half trace to an unresolved V gene, and the reason for the others is unknown. Counted in this sample were approximately 330,000 clones; about nine tenths of them appeared once. More than 7.5% of the sample is in the top ten clones. The sample consisted of peripheral blood. The source is a man aged 30-40 years with COVID-19, enrolled during active disease.

The J gene is TRBJ2-7, the V gene TRBV3-1 (or the pseudogene TRBV3-2); D perhaps matches TRBD2 (6 bases). The V gene lost 3 bases and the J gene lost 5 bases, with 23 bases spanning the gap. The CDR3 is made up of 17 amino acids. Germline V gene sequence: CDR1 LGHDT, CDR2 YNNKEL (reference sequence). The CDR3 sequence: CASSHPNHPSVMDEQYF. The CDR3 region has the DNA TGTGCCAGCAGCCACCCTAACCACCCTAGCGTTATGGACGAGCAGTACTTC.

The chain carries TRBV5-1 and TRBJ2-5, with TRBD2 matching over 7 bases. CDR3 length: 15 amino acids. Germline CDR1 and CDR2: SGHRS and YFSETQ. The J segment lost 2 bases and the V segment lost 5 bases, leaving 9 bases of the junction unmatched. The CDR3, as DNA: TGCGCCAGCAGGCCGAACGGGGGGTCACAAGAGACCCAGTACTTC. Translation gives CASRPNGGSQETQYF.

This sequence joins TRBV27 and TRBJ2-3; 9 nucleotides agree with TRBD1. The CDR3 covers 14 residues. Unmatched junction bases numbered 2, after V lost 6 bases and J lost 1 base. Germline V lookup: CDR1 MNHEY, CDR2 SMNVEV (reference sequence). CDR3 amino acids: CASSRDRGTDTQYF. The CDR3 region has the DNA TGTGCCAGCAGCCGGGACAGGGGCACAGATACGCAGTATTTT.

This rearrangement joins TRBV4-1 to TRBJ1-1; D remains ambiguous. Germline V gene data show CDR1 as MGHRA and CDR2 as YSYEKL. The V gene lost 3 bases and the J gene lost 6 bases, with 14 bases spanning the gap. The CDR3 covers 14 residues. The CDR3 reads CASSHSGGKPEAFF. Written as DNA, the CDR3 is TGCGCCAGCAGCCATTCCGGAGGGAAACCTGAAGCTTTCTTT.